Listed below are T cell receptor beta chains from one sample, sequenced in a study of T cells after yellow fever vaccination. Each CDR3 protein is one row after TCRdb ran MiXCR on the 5' RACE reads. Of about 320,000 distinct CDR3 sequences in the sample, approximately 4.3% were seen once. The sample consisted of PBMCs, taken 15 days after the yellow fever booster vaccination. The receptors originated from a man aged 18-30 years who received the YFV17D yellow fever vaccine. Both conserved end residues are part of each CDR3. D genes are given only for firm matches. A row's size may be missing; if present it is once, few, many or a size class.

J gene | V gene | CDR3 length | clone size | D gene | CDR3 protein | CDR3 DNA
TRBJ2-2 | TRBV18 | 16 | - | - | CASSPRANGFTGELFF | TGTGCCAGCTCACCAAGGGCGAATGGTTTCACCGGGGAGCTGTTTTTT
TRBJ1-2 | TRBV10-2 | 13 | - | - | CASSEIGGYGYTF | TGCGCCAGCAGTGAGATAGGGGGCTATGGCTACACCTTC
TRBJ1-5 | TRBV7-2 | 14 | many | - | CASSTGTYNQPQHF | TGTGCCAGCAGCACGGGGACCTACAATCAGCCCCAGCATTTT
TRBJ1-1 | TRBV5-1 | 14 | - | - | CASSLGVGVTEAFF | TGCGCCAGCAGCTTGGGGGTAGGGGTCACTGAAGCTTTCTTT
TRBJ2-3 | TRBV6-4 | 15 | few | TRBD1 | CASSGAGGGGDTQYF | TGTGCCAGCAGTGGGGCAGGGGGCGGCGGAGATACGCAGTATTTT
TRBJ2-3 | TRBV5-6 | 16 | - | - | CASSFRGALLFETQYF | TGTGCCAGCAGCTTCCGGGGGGCTCTCCTTTTCGAAACGCAGTATTTT
TRBJ2-3 | TRBV27 | 16 | many | TRBD2 | CASSRSSGGVSDTQYF | TGTGCCAGCAGCCGGAGTAGCGGGGGGGTTTCAGATACGCAGTATTTT
TRBJ2-1 | TRBV25-1 | 15 | - | TRBD1 | CASLQGKSSYNEQFF | TGTGCCAGCCTACAGGGGAAGAGCTCCTACAATGAGCAGTTCTTC
TRBJ2-3 | TRBV12-3/TRBV12-4 | 15 | many | - | CASSPPRGRTDTQYF | TGTGCCAGCAGCCCCCCGCGGGGACGTACAGATACGCAGTATTTT
TRBJ1-2 | TRBV6-5 | 11 | - | - | CASKGFYGYTF | TGTGCCAGCAAGGGATTCTATGGCTACACCTTC
TRBJ1-5 | TRBV28 | 16 | few | - | CASSLGGNGNNQPQHF | TGTGCCAGCAGTTTAGGGGGAAATGGTAACAATCAGCCCCAGCATTTT
TRBJ2-7 | TRBV5-1 | 15 | many | TRBD1 | CASTGGTGIPYEQYF | TGCGCCAGCACTGGCGGGACAGGGATCCCCTACGAGCAGTACTTC
TRBJ1-6 | TRBV27 | 15 | many | - | CASSPNDIKSSPLHF | TGTGCCAGCAGCCCCAATGACATTAAAAGTTCACCCCTCCACTTT
TRBJ2-3 | TRBV15 | 15 | many | TRBD1 | CATYLDRVAADTQYF | TGTGCCACCTACCTCGACAGGGTCGCGGCAGATACGCAGTATTTT
TRBJ1-1 | TRBV18 | 15 | few | - | CASSPSREMNTEAFF | TGTGCCAGCTCACCAAGCCGGGAGATGAACACTGAAGCTTTCTTT
TRBJ2-3 | TRBV5-1 | 13 | many | - | CASSFGPLRGQYF | TGCGCCAGCAGCTTCGGGCCCTTGAGGGGGCAGTATTTT
TRBJ2-3 | TRBV14 | 16 | - | - | CASSQVDHPGTDTQYF | TGTGCCAGCAGCCAAGTTGACCACCCTGGGACAGATACGCAGTATTTT
TRBJ2-1 | TRBV9 | 15 | few | TRBD2 | CASSVGVTSANEQFF | TGTGCCAGCAGCGTAGGGGTGACTAGCGCCAATGAGCAGTTCTTC
TRBJ2-3 | TRBV9 | 18 | many | TRBD2 | CASSVSLAGAPPADTQYF | TGTGCCAGCAGCGTAAGCCTAGCGGGGGCCCCGCCCGCAGATACGCAGTATTTT
TRBJ2-5 | TRBV7-8 | 14 | many | - | CASSQEPLQETQYF | TGTGCCAGCAGCCAAGAGCCCCTTCAAGAGACCCAGTACTTC
TRBJ2-2 | TRBV7-9 | 12 | few | - | CASSARGGELFF | TGTGCCAGCAGCGCACGGGGCGGGGAGCTGTTTTTT
TRBJ2-2 | TRBV12-3/TRBV12-4 | 14 | many | - | CASSRTVLTGELFF | TGTGCCAGCAGTCGGACAGTTTTAACCGGGGAGCTGTTTTTT
TRBJ2-2 | TRBV29-1 | 14 | many | - | CSVETGAGTGELFF | TGCAGCGTTGAGACGGGGGCGGGCACCGGGGAGCTGTTTTTT
TRBJ1-1 | TRBV19 | 13 | few | TRBD1 | CACRGLENTEAFF | TGTGCCTGCAGGGGGCTGGAGAACACTGAAGCTTTCTTT
TRBJ1-2 | TRBV5-1 | 14 | - | - | CASSLTSPNYGYTF | TGCGCCAGCAGCTTGACCAGTCCTAACTATGGCTACACCTTC
TRBJ1-2 | TRBV9 | 15 | many | - | CASSPRAGGARGYTF | TGTGCCAGCAGCCCTCGAGCGGGGGGCGCACGGGGCTACACCTTC
TRBJ1-3 | TRBV10-3 | 12 | - | - | CAISRDGNTIYF | TGTGCCATCAGCCGTGATGGAAACACCATATATTTT
TRBJ2-3 | TRBV12-3/TRBV12-4 | 14 | - | TRBD2 | CASSFAGGRDTQYF | TGTGCCAGCAGTTTTGCGGGGGGTCGAGATACGCAGTATTTT
TRBJ2-2 | TRBV12-3/TRBV12-4 | 13 | - | TRBD1 | CATDREHTGELFF | TGTGCCACGGACAGGGAGCACACCGGGGAGCTGTTTTTT
TRBJ2-3 | TRBV7-2 | 16 | - | - | CASSLLGAVSSHTQFF | TGTGCCAGCAGCTTATTAGGGGCAGTCTCGTCCCATACGCAGTTTTTT
TRBJ2-3 | TRBV20-1 | 12 | few | - | CSASSDTDTQYF | TGCAGTGCTAGTTCTGACACAGATACGCAGTATTTT
TRBJ1-2 | TRBV20-1 | 14 | many | - | CSARDPGFAYGYTF | TGCAGTGCTAGAGATCCGGGGTTTGCCTATGGCTACACCTTC
TRBJ1-3 | TRBV12-3/TRBV12-4 | 14 | many | - | CASTLRISGNTIYF | TGTGCCAGCACCCTAAGAATCTCTGGAAACACCATATATTTT